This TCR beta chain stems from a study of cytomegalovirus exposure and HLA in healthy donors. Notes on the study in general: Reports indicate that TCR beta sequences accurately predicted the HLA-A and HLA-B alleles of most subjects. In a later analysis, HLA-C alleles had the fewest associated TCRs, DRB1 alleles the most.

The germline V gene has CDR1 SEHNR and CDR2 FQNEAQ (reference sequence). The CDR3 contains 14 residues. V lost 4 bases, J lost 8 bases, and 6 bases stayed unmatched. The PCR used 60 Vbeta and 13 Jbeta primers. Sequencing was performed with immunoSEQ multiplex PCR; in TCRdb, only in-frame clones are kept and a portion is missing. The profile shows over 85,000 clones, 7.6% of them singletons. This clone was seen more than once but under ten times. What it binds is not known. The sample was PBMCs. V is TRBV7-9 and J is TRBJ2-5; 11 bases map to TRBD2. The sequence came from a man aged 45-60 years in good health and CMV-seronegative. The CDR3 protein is CASSSPLAGETQYF. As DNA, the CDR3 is TGTGCCAGCAGCTCACCACTAGCGGGGGAAACCCAGTACTTC.